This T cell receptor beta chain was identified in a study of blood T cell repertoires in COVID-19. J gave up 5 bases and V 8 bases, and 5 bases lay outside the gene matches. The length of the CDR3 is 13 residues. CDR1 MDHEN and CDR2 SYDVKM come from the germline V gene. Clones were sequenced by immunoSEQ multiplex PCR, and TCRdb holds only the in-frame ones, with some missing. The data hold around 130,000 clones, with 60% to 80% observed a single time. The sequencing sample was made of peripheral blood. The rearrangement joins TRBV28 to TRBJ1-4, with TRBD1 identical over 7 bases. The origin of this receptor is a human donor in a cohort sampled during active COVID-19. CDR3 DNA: TGTGCCAGCCAGGACAGGATGAATGAAAAACTGTTTTTT. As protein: CASQDRMNEKLFF.